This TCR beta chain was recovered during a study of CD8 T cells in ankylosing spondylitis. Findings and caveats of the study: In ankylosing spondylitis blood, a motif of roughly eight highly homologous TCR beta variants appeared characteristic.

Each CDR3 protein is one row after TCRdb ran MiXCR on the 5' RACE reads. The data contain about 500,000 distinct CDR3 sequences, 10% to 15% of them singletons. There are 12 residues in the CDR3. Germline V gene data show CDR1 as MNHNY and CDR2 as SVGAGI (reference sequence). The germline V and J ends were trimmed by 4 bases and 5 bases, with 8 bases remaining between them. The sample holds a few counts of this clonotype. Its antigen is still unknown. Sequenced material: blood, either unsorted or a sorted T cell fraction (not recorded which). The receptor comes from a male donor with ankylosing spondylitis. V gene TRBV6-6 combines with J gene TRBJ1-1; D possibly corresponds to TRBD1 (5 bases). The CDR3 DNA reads TGTGCCAGCAGTTTGAGACAGACTGAAGCTTTCTTT. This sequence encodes CASSLRQTEAFF.